This T cell receptor (beta chain) was sequenced for a study of regulatory T cells in long-lasting Graves disease. The table lists this clonotype with many counts. TCR beta libraries were built with iRepertoire HTBI primers and Arm-PCR of CDR3 regions. TCRdb fed the multiplex PCR reads into MiXCR, producing one record per CDR3 protein. The sample lists approximately 540,000 distinct CDR3 sequences, 9.5% to 15% occurring once. The time point denotes: newly diagnosed GD, antithyroid drugs for less than 3 months. Researchers made the TCR library from RNA that was extracted from PBMCs. The sample also formed part of further work on T cells in Graves' hyperthyroidism and ophthalmopathy. This second report adds: Graves' hyperthyroidism showing no ophthalmopathy progression within 18 months was considered stable. Clinical symptoms, serum thyroxine and TRAb, thyroid ultrasound and orbital computed tomography together formed the diagnostic basis.

The sequence came from a woman in her 30s with Graves disease. Specimen: peripheral blood mononuclear cells (PBMCs), collected at new diagnosis, from a patient treated with antithyroid drugs.

The CDR3 DNA sequence: TGTGCCAGCAGCCTTCCAGGGGGGGAGGGCTACACCTTC. Protein: CASSLPGGEGYTF. V is TRBV3-1 and J is TRBJ1-2; 7 positions match TRBD1. This CDR3 contains 13 residues. V dropped 4 bases and J dropped 8; count of bases not matched to a gene: 7. CDR1 and CDR2 (germline): LGHDT, YNNKEL (reference sequence). Supplemented by reference TRBV3-1 and TRBJ1-2, the full variable domain reads DTAVSQTPKYLVTQMGNDKSIKCEQNLGHDTMYWYKQDSKKFLKIMFSYNNKELIINETVPNRFSPKSPDKAHLNLHINSLELGDSAVYFCASSLPGGEGYTFGSGTRLTVV.